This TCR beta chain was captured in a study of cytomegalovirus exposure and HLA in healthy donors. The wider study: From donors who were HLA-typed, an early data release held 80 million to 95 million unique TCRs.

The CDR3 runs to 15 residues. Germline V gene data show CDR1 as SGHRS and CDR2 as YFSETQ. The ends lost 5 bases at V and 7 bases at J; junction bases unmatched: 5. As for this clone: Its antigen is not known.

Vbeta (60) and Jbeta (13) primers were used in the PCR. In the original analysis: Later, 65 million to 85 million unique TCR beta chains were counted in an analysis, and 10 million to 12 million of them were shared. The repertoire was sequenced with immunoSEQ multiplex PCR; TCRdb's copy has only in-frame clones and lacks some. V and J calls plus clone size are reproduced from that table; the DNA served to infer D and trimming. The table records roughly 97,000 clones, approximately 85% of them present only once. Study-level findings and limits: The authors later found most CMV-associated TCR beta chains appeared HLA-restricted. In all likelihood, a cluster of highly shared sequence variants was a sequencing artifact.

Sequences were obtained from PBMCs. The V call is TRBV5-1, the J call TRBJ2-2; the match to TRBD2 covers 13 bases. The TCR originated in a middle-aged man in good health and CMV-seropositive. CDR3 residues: CASSGLAGEGGELFF. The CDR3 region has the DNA TGCGCCAGCAGTGGACTAGCGGGAGAGGGCGGGGAGCTGTTTTTT.